One and the same sample provided the 21 T cell receptor beta chains below, sequenced in a study of T cell responses to AZD1222 COVID-19 vaccine. The method was immunoSEQ multiplex PCR; TCRdb's version includes in-frame clones alone and lacks a portion of them. Here the sample spans around 180,000 clones, 85% to 90% being singletons. The sample consisted of peripheral blood, taken on day 0 of AZD1222 vaccination. The receptor set was obtained from an adult in good health.

The V gene is TRBV7-2, the J gene TRBJ1-5; D possibly corresponds to TRBD1 (5 bases). Germline-derived CDR1 and CDR2 are SGHTA and FQGNSA. The CDR3 has 15 amino acids. V was pared by 1 base and J by 5 bases, with 12 bases between. CDR3 nucleotides: TGTGCCAGCAGCTTAGGTTCAGGGCTCCATCAGCCCCAGCATTTT. Its protein is CASSLGSGLHQPQHF.

V gene TRBV18 combines with J gene TRBJ1-6; weak D call: TRBD1 (6 bases). The CDR3 totals 13 residues. Germline V gives CDR1 KGHSH, CDR2 LQKENI. Trimming cost V 8 bases and J 5 bases, with 10 bases left between them. The CDR3 is CASQDSNNSPLHF. The CDR3 DNA reads as TGTGCCAGCCAGGACAGTAATAATTCACCCCTCCACTTT. Variable domain in full (rest from reference TRBV18 and TRBJ1-6): NAGVMQNPRHLVRRRGQEARLRCSPMKGHSHVYWYRQLPEEGLKFMVYLQKENIIDESGMPKERFSAEFPKEGPSILRIQQVVRGDSAAYFCASQDSNNSPLHFGNGTRLTVT.

V usage is TRBV29-1 and J usage is TRBJ1-2, with no clear D. The length of the CDR3 is 17 residues. From germline, CDR1 is SQVTM and CDR2 ANQGSEA. Trimming removed 5 bases at V and 3 bases at J, with 25 bases between. The chain's CDR3 is CSVITPSIQTLHYGYTF. In nucleotides, the CDR3 is TGCAGCGTTATAACGCCCTCGATACAGACCCTCCACTATGGCTACACCTTC.

A few counts support this clone. This chain joins TRBV25-1 and TRBJ2-7, with D tentatively TRBD1 (6 bases). V dropped 4 bases and J dropped 1 base, with 17 bases sitting between them. Germline-derived CDR1 and CDR2 are MGHDK and SYGVNS. The CDR3 loop spans 16 amino acids. The CDR3 reads CASSADGGSRSYEQYF. The CDR3 DNA reads as TGTGCCAGCAGTGCCGATGGGGGCAGTAGGTCCTACGAGCAGTACTTC.

The chain combines TRBV5-6 with TRBJ1-4, with 9 bases fitting TRBD1. The CDR3 has 15 amino acids. The V gene end was trimmed by 5 bases and the J gene end by 8 bases; junction bases not matched to a gene: 10. The germline CDR1 and CDR2 sequences are SGHDT and YYEEEE. In nucleotides, the CDR3 is TGTGCCAGCAGTTCCTCCGGGACAGGGCTAGAAAAACTGTTTTTT. Translating gives CASSSSGTGLEKLFF.

This clone showed up just once. This sequence joins TRBV6-5 and TRBJ1-2, with 11 bases matching TRBD1. The CDR3 sequence is 13 residues long. Germline-derived CDR1 and CDR2 are MNHEY and SVGAGI. With 5 bases clipped from V and 6 bases from J, the junction kept 2 bases outside the gene matches. This CDR3 is CASSRTGGDGYTF. In DNA form, the CDR3 reads TGTGCCAGCAGTCGGACAGGGGGCGATGGCTACACCTTC.

The V and J genes are TRBV9 and TRBJ2-7, with a weak D call TRBD1 (5 bases). From germline, CDR1 is SGDLS and CDR2 YYNGEE. The CDR3 covers 13 residues. V dropped 6 bases and J dropped 5 bases, with 15 bases sitting between them. The CDR3 sequence is CASTRSLGDEQYF. As DNA, the CDR3 is TGTGCCAGCACCCGCTCTTTAGGGGACGAGCAGTACTTC.

The chain is built from TRBV6-5 and TRBJ2-7; D is possibly TRBD1 (7 bases). The V and J ends lost 3 bases and 7 bases respectively, with 22 bases between them. The CDR3 has 16 amino acids. Germline V CDR1 and CDR2: MNHEY, SVGAGI. CDR3 amino acids: CASSYRTGAAGGEQYF. The CDR3 DNA reads as TGTGCCAGCAGTTATCGAACAGGGGCCGCCGGGGGAGAGCAGTACTTC.

The chain recombines TRBV10-1 with TRBJ1-3; 9 positions agree with TRBD1. V was pared by 7 bases and J by 2 bases, with 12 bases of the junction left unmatched. CDR1 and CDR2 (germline): WNHNN, SYGVQD (reference sequence). This CDR3 is built from 17 residues. The CDR3 loop reads CASTYTGTGNPGNTIYF. The CDR3 nucleotides read TGCGCCAGCACCTATACCGGGACAGGGAACCCTGGAAACACCATATATTTT.

This chain connects TRBV7-6 to TRBJ1-5; maybe TRBD1 (5 bases). Germline lookup yields CDR1 SGHVS and CDR2 FNYEAQ. This CDR3 has 16 residues. Trimming shortened V by 7 bases and J by 0 bases, and 16 bases separated the two germline ends. In nucleotides, the CDR3 is TGTGCCAGCACCCACGAGGGGAGGGATAGCAATCAGCCCCAGCATTTT. The encoded protein is CASTHEGRDSNQPQHF.

The chain combines TRBV5-1 with TRBJ1-1, with a tentative D call TRBD1 (6 bases). Trimming left V 4 bases short and J 1 base short, with 8 bases between. CDR3 size: 13 residues. Germline V gene data show CDR1 as SGHRS and CDR2 as YFSETQ. CDR3 DNA: TGCGCCAGCAGCCCGGGGGCGAACACTGAAGCTTTCTTT. It specifies CASSPGANTEAFF. The variable domain in full, with the rest retrieved from reference TRBV5-1 and TRBJ1-1, is KAGVTQTPRYLIKTRGQQVTLSCSPISGHRSVSWYQQTPGQGLQFLFEYFSETQRNKGNFPGRFSGRQFSNSRSEMNVSTLELGDSALYLCASSPGANTEAFFGQGTRLTVV.

The chain joins TRBV28 to TRBJ1-2; 10 nucleotides line up with TRBD1. Germline CDR1 reads MDHEN; CDR2 reads SYDVKM. V was pared by 7 bases and J by 8 bases, with 7 bases of the junction left unmatched. The CDR3 contains 13 residues. CDR3 nucleotides: TGTGCCAGCATAAAACCGGGACAGGGGGGCTACACCTTC. Translation: CASIKPGQGGYTF.

This rearrangement joins TRBV19 to TRBJ1-5, with D perhaps matching TRBD1 (6 bases). V shed 7 bases and J shed 3 bases, with 22 bases lying between them. The CDR3 is 17 residues long. Germline CDR1 LNHDA, CDR2 SQIVND (reference sequence). The CDR3 sequence is CASNSLRADRPNQPQHF. CDR3 DNA sequence: TGTGCCAGTAATTCTTTGAGGGCTGACAGGCCCAATCAGCCCCAGCATTTT.

This sequence joins TRBV3-1 (or the pseudogene TRBV3-2) and TRBJ2-1; D gene ambiguous. Trimming took 5 bases from V and 5 from J, leaving 10 bases between them. Germline CDR1 and CDR2: LGHDT and YNNKEL (reference sequence). This CDR3 comprises 13 residues. CDR3 nucleotides: TGTGCCAGCAGCGAAGGAACTCACAATGAGCAGTTCTTC. Translated, it gives CASSEGTHNEQFF.

This chain joins TRBV29-1 and TRBJ1-5; the D is unclear. This CDR3 is built from 15 residues. Looked up from germline, CDR1 is SQVTM and CDR2 is ANQGSEA. With 7 bases removed from V and 0 bases from J, the gap between germline ends came to 16 bases. Here the CDR3 reads CSDGSTVYSNQPQHF. The CDR3, as DNA: TGCAGCGACGGATCGACGGTTTATAGCAATCAGCCCCAGCATTTT.

The count of this clone is one. The gene calls are TRBV10-1 and TRBJ2-7; a possible D gene is TRBD2 (6 bases). With 8 bases removed from V and 4 bases from J, the gap between germline ends came to 18 bases. This CDR3 comprises 14 residues. The germline gives CDR1 WNHNN, CDR2 SYGVQD (reference sequence). Here the CDR3 DNA reads TGCGCCAGCGCCCCCGGGACTGGTTCTTACGAGCAGTACTTC. Its protein is CASAPGTGSYEQYF.

The V call is TRBV6-5, the J call TRBJ1-6; D call uncertain. V lost 6 bases, J lost 6 bases, and 9 bases lay in between. The CDR3 sequence is 13 residues long. Germline V gene lookup returns CDR1 MNHEY and CDR2 SVGAGI. CDR3 amino acids: CASSRTVNSPLHF. The CDR3 bases are TGTGCCAGCAGCCGAACCGTTAATTCACCCCTCCACTTT.

The chain has TRBV6-5 and TRBJ2-7; TRBD2 might be the D (6 bases). Germline loops: CDR1 MNHEY, CDR2 SVGAGI. V was clipped by 4 bases and J by 0 bases, with 16 bases between them. The CDR3 is 16 amino acids. The CDR3 coding sequence is TGTGCCAGCAGTTCCCCTCACGGGGGTAGCTCCTACGAGCAGTACTTC. Amino acid sequence: CASSSPHGGSSYEQYF.

This clone has more than one count but fewer than ten. V and J are TRBV5-6 and TRBJ1-2; maybe TRBD1 (5 bases). CDR3 size: 14 residues. The V end lost 0 bases, the J end lost 2 bases, and 8 bases lay between the germline ends. Germline CDR1 reads SGHDT; CDR2 reads YYEEEE. Here the CDR3 reads CASSLGRGNYGYTF. CDR3 DNA sequence: TGTGCCAGCAGCTTGGGGAGGGGAAACTATGGCTACACCTTC.

The rearrangement joins TRBV7-9 to TRBJ2-3, with D unresolved. Trimming pared 2 bases from V and 4 bases from J, leaving 4 bases between. The CDR3 sequence is 12 residues long. Germline CDR1 reads SEHNR; CDR2 reads FQNEAQ (reference sequence). This CDR3 reads CASSLSSDTQYF. The CDR3 region has the DNA TGTGCCAGCAGCTTAAGCTCAGATACGCAGTATTTT.

This chain connects TRBV4-2 to TRBJ2-5; D might be TRBD2 (6 bases). Trimming cost V 4 bases and J 2 bases, with 14 bases left between them. CDR1 LGHNA and CDR2 YNFKEQ come from the germline V gene. The CDR3 runs 15 residues. The CDR3 DNA is TGTGCCAGCAGCCGCCAGGCACTAGCTCAAGAGACCCAGTACTTC. As protein: CASSRQALAQETQYF.